The 16 T cell receptor beta chains below were found in one sample sequenced in a study of CXCR3-negative and CXCR3-positive naive CD8 T cells (dated by TCRdb to the late 2010s). TCRdb shows the sequencer as NextSeq 550. The Human TCR Profiling Kit (MiLaboratory) was used to prepare UMI-labeled 5' RACE TRB cDNA libraries. TCRdb reprocessed the reads, and each CDR3 protein sequence is entered once, without DNA. The table kept for this sample lists tens of thousands of distinct CDR3 sequences. Jointly, the top ten make up 0.9% to 1.2% of the sample. Sequencing was carried out using naive CXCR3- CD8+ T cells from blood. Interpreted using the paper, the cell subset or site label stands for: CD45RO-CCR7+CD27+CD95- naive CD8+ T cells lacking CXCR3 (TNR3-). These receptors originate from a human donor in good health. Some clones in this sample may be carry-over from other donors' samples.

The rearrangement joins TRBV20-1 to TRBJ2-3. CDR1 and CDR2 from the germline V gene are DFQATT and SNEGSKA (reference sequence). CDR3 length equals 16 residues. The chain's CDR3 is CSARDPYISSTDTQYF.

This chain links TRBV5-1 with TRBJ2-2. The CDR3 is made up of 15 amino acids. Germline V gene lookup returns CDR1 SGHRS and CDR2 YFSETQ. The CDR3 is CASSFPESNTGELFF.

The chain has TRBV7-9 and TRBJ2-1; TCRdb gives TRBD2 as the D gene, but with no DNA this cannot be confirmed. This CDR3 is 16 amino acids long. Germline V lookup: CDR1 SEHNR, CDR2 FQNEAQ (reference sequence). CDR3 region: CASRPRTSGTHNEQFF. The entire variable domain, with the rest obtained from reference TRBV7-9 and TRBJ2-1, is as follows: DTGVSQNPRHKITKRGQNVTFRCDPISEHNRLYWYRQTLGQGPEFLTYFQNEAQLEKSRLLSDRFSAERPKGSFSTLEIQRTEQGDSAMYLCASRPRTSGTHNEQFFGPGTRLTVL.

This chain joins TRBV5-5 and TRBJ2-1; TCRdb names TRBD1, which stays unverified in the absence of DNA. Germline-derived CDR1 and CDR2 are SGHKS and YYEKEE (reference sequence). The CDR3 runs 13 residues. The CDR3 reads CASSLWGWDEQFF. The whole variable domain, remainder taken from reference TRBV5-5 and TRBJ2-1, is DAGVTQSPTHLIKTRGQQVTLRCSPISGHKSVSWYQQVLGQGPQFIFQYYEKEERGRGNFPDRFSARQFPNYSSELNVNALLLGDSALYLCASSLWGWDEQFFGPGTRLTVL.

The CDR3 spells CSVEWRNTEAFF. V and J are TRBV29-1 and TRBJ1-1. There are 12 residues in the CDR3. The germline gives CDR1 SQVTM, CDR2 ANQGSEA.

V and J are TRBV7-9 and TRBJ1-5; TCRdb lists TRBD1, though no DNA is available to test this call. CDR1 is SEHNR, CDR2 FQNEAQ, per germline (reference sequence). The CDR3 has 16 amino acids. CDR3 region: CASSPGTGGLYQPQHF.

V usage is TRBV20-1 and J usage is TRBJ2-7. CDR3 length: 14 residues. Germline V gene data show CDR1 as DFQATT and CDR2 as SNEGSKA (reference sequence). The CDR3 sequence is CSARRDAYPYEQYF.

V and J are TRBV6-6 and TRBJ2-7; the D gene TCRdb calls, TRBD1, cannot be checked with no DNA. This CDR3 contains 16 residues. Per the germline V gene, CDR1 is MNHNY and CDR2 is SVGAGI (reference sequence). CDR3 region: CASSMPGQGVSYEQYF.

This chain links TRBV7-9 with TRBJ2-7. The CDR3 is 12 amino acids. Germline CDR1 and CDR2: SEHNR and FQNEAQ (reference sequence). The CDR3: CASNDSPYEQYF.

V gene TRBV14 combines with J gene TRBJ2-7; TCRdb reports TRBD1, a call that lacks DNA to check it against. This CDR3 region has 15 residues. Germline V gives CDR1 SGHDN, CDR2 FVKESK. The chain's CDR3 is CASSQGTGVGYEQYF.

The genes are TRBV2 and TRBJ1-1; with no DNA, the TCRdb D assignment of TRBD1 cannot be verified. Germline V gives CDR1 SNHLY, CDR2 FYNNEI. This CDR3 is 13 amino acids long. The CDR3 loop is CASSLYRGTEAFF.

The chain carries TRBV19 and TRBJ2-3; TCRdb's D call, TRBD2, is unchecked because there is no DNA. This CDR3 spans 16 amino acids. In germline, CDR1 is LNHDA, CDR2 SQIVND (reference sequence). This CDR3 reads CASSIGTSGFTDTQYF.

This chain connects TRBV7-9 to TRBJ2-7; TCRdb picks TRBD1, but there is no DNA to check that call. Per germline, CDR1 SEHNR and CDR2 FQNEAQ (reference sequence). The CDR3 contains 15 residues. The CDR3 here is CAGSQRDSPPYEQYF.

The chain joins TRBV11-3 to TRBJ2-3; the D call from TCRdb, TRBD1, cannot be confirmed without DNA. Germline CDR1 reads SGHNT; CDR2 reads YENEEA. This CDR3 is built from 18 residues. The CDR3 region is CASSPLWTSRELSDTQYF. The variable domain in full, with the rest retrieved from reference TRBV11-3 and TRBJ2-3, is EAGVVQSPRYKIIEKKQPVAFWCNPISGHNTLYWYLQNLGQGPELLIRYENEEAVDDSQLPKDRFSAERLKGVDSTLKIQPAELGDSAVYLCASSPLWTSRELSDTQYFGPGTRLTVL.

The chain uses TRBV6-2 or TRBV6-3 and TRBJ2-2. Per the germline V gene, CDR1 is MNHEY and CDR2 is SVGEGT. CDR3 length equals 15 residues. CDR3 in amino acids: CASTTGGLDTGELFF.

The chain has TRBV20-1 and TRBJ2-7; no DNA is available, so the TRBD1 call from TCRdb remains unchecked. Germline-derived CDR1 and CDR2 are DFQATT and SNEGSKA (reference sequence). CDR3 length equals 15 residues. The CDR3 loop is CSARILREMGYEQYF.